This TCR beta chain appears in the sequencing data of a study of CD8+ T cells in alopecia areata. cDNA serving as the sequencing template came from extracted, reverse transcribed RNA. The repertoire was sequenced with immunoSEQ multiplex PCR; TCRdb's copy has only in-frame clones and lacks some. Among about 97,000 clones listed, roughly three fifths were seen once. Regarding the study as a whole: Against the mouse data, patients shared TCRs less clearly, possibly for HLA reasons. Scalp clonality and expanded CD8+ clones among the top 100 showed significant decreases with tofacitinib.

The treatment here: oral pan-JAK inhibitor, 5-10 mg twice daily. On this clone itself: The antigen is undetermined.

The germline CDR1 and CDR2 sequences are GTSNPN and SVGIG (reference sequence). V lost 0 bases to trimming and J lost 5 bases, with 8 bases between them. The length of the CDR3 is 13 residues. The chain carries TRBV30 and TRBJ2-1; the D gene is possibly TRBD2 (5 bases). The receptor was derived from a human donor with alopecia areata. The sample here was CD8+ T cells sorted from blood, taken at approximately week 60, from a patient treated with tofacitinib. The CDR3 reads CAWSVPGDNEQFF. The DNA of the CDR3 is TGTGCCTGGAGTGTACCCGGGGACAATGAGCAGTTCTTC. Looking up the rest from reference TRBV30 and TRBJ2-1 gives the full variable domain: SQTIHQWPATLVQPVGSPLSLECTVEGTSNPNLYWYRQAAGRGLQLLFYSVGIGQISSEVPQNLSASRPQDRQFILSSKKLLLSDSGFYLCAWSVPGDNEQFFGPGTRLTVL.